The source of this TCR beta chain is a study of cytomegalovirus exposure and HLA in healthy donors (dated by TCRdb to 2015 to 2018). Some background on the complete study: According to a later analysis, one platform produced both the roughly 120 validation repertoires and the 670 or so repertoires of the first cohort. The study was designed to test whether signatures of past pathogen exposure could be identified by cataloging public T cell receptors. A separate validation cohort of 100 to 150 different subjects was used in addition to the roughly 670-subject first cohort. High-throughput TCR immunosequencing, statistical association of individual TCRs with disease status, and machine learning were combined to predict cytomegalovirus infection status. The investigation overall reported the following: In a later analysis, TCRs clustered in the first cohort were found to also tend to co-occur in the 110 or so validation repertoires, with 94% of cluster scores above 0. A few of the identified cytomegalovirus-associated TCR beta chains were confirmed in vitro to be specific for cytomegalovirus antigens. While some public TCRs were present in many individuals, most TCR sequences turned up only very rarely across donors. The authors suggested that the approach could potentially be extended to other disease states and immunological phenotypes. In both the original and validation cohorts, the classifier was reported to diagnose cytomegalovirus status with high specificity and sensitivity. The study listed 150 to 200 TCR beta chains as associated with cytomegalovirus. A later analysis had no HLA typing for the validation cohort, so co-occurrence there was scored across all 120 or so repertoires.

The donors belonged to the validation cohort of around 110 subjects, which was separate from the roughly 670-subject first cohort. The library was prepared using the immunoSEQ multiplex PCR assay. The original methods were these. A statistical classification framework was built for diagnosing cytomegalovirus status from the catalog of TCR beta chain sequences. TCRdb's version of the immuneACCESS table is confined to in-frame rearrangements and falls short of the full clone set. An unresolved V gene accounts for under half of the shortfall where checked; the remainder is of unknown origin. V and J calls plus clone size are reproduced from that table; the DNA served to infer D and trimming. A total of 150,000 to 200,000 clones appear in this sample, around 88% of them only once. The ten largest clones represent 2% to 2.5% of the sample. V is clipped by 0 bases and J by 7 bases, and the sequence between their germline boundaries is 12 bases long. Measured from the cysteine to the phenylalanine, the CDR3 is 14 residues long. Of the read, only the CDR3 DNA is kept; its 42 bases are in frame from base 1. The germline V gene provides CDR1 MGHRA and CDR2 YSYEKL.

As for this clone: Its recognized antigen is unknown. There are no base qualities to consult, and no much larger clone falls within one base.

The source material was PBMCs. The rearrangement joined TRBV4-1 to TRBJ1-1, with a tentative D gene TRBD1 over 6 matching bases. The TCR was taken from a woman in her late teens or twenties in good health and CMV-seronegative. The encoded CDR3 is CASSQENRAIEAFF. Here is the DNA: TGCGCCAGCAGCCAAGAGAACAGGGCTATTGAAGCTTTCTTT.